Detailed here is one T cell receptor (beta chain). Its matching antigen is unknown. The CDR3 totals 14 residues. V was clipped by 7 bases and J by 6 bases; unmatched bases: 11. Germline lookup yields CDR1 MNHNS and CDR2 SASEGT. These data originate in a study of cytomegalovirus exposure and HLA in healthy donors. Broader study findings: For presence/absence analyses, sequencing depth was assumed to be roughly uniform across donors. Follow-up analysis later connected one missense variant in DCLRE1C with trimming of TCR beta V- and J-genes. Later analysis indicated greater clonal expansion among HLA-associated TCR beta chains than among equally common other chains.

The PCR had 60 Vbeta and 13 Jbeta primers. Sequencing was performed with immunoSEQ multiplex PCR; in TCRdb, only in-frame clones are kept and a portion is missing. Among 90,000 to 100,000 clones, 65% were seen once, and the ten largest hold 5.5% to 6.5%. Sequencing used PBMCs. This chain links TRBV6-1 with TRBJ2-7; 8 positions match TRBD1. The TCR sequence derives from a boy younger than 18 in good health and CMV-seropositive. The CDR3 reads CASTEDRAWVEQYF. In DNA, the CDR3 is TGTGCCAGCACAGAGGACAGGGCATGGGTCGAGCAGTACTTC.